This TCR beta chain came from a study of early T cells in non-severe SARS-CoV-2 infection (TCRdb year 2021). Study-level background: Bulk RNA from unsorted whole blood was used for TCR sequencing, so alpha and beta chains could not be paired.

Set within a cohort of healthcare workers in London, UK, this nested case-control study involved weekly PCR testing of nasopharyngeal swabs along with blood sampling. Healthcare workers were recruited between 23 and 31 March 2020, during the week of the UK lockdown, and were followed weekly for up to 16 weeks. The library was built by means of 5' RACE. TCRdb names NextSeq 500 as the instrument used. Unique molecular identifiers were attached to individual cDNA molecules in the TCR library protocol so that sequencing error and PCR bias could be corrected. Sequencing covered both TCR alpha and beta chains, and within each sample the abundances of alpha and beta sequences were tightly co-correlated. Processing in the source paper ran as follows. Decombinator V4 was used to annotate TCR sequences for V gene, J gene and CDR3. TCRs were defined as expanded if a significant change between any two time points was detected under a Poisson model with p below 0.0001. Abundances of TCRs were expressed as counts per million after normalisation to the total number of TCRs sequenced in each sample. TRAV1-2 paired with TRAJ12, TRAJ20 or TRAJ33 defined MAIT TCRs, while TRAV10 paired with TRAJ18 defined iNKT TCRs. VDJdb, accessed 1 November 2021, was searched for CMV, EBV and SARS-CoV-2 annotated TCRs, with TCRs annotated for multiple antigens excluded. Clones were called with MiXCR by TCRdb after fastp trimmed the public reads at Q25, and only in-frame beta chains were retained. Every entry covers one CDR3 protein and lists the most common genes and DNA from its rows. The V and J calls and clone size come from TCRdb's table, not from the authors' own analysis. The sample table records 25,000 to 35,000 distinct CDR3 sequences; roughly 6.6% of these occur just once. The ten largest clonotypes hold under 3.5% of the sample.

Including cysteine and phenylalanine, the CDR3 has 16 amino acids. Solely the CDR3 DNA is kept, with 48 bases framed from the first base. Taken from the germline V gene, the CDR1 and CDR2 loops are MNHEY and SVGAGI. Trimming accounts for 10 bases at V and 2 bases at J, while the number of junction bases matched to no gene is 15. Overall study results and their limits: Matching against VDJdb was skewed toward anti-spike CD8 responses, likely underestimated virus-specific expansions, and missed private and CD4 specificities.

Worth noting for this clonotype: The specificity of this receptor is unknown. No base quality information exists; no much larger clone differs at one position.

The chain employs TRBV6-5 and TRBJ2-3; TRBD2 agrees with 7 junctional bases. The sequence was collected from an adult who was a healthcare worker with PCR-confirmed SARS-CoV-2 infection or an uninfected control (not recorded which). Sequenced: whole blood. In nucleotide form, the sequence is TGTGCCACTAACTTGTTCGGGACTACCACCACAGATACGCAGTATTTT. It translates as CATNLFGTTTTDTQYF.